A selection of T cell receptor beta chains follows, all from one sample in a study of cytomegalovirus exposure and HLA in healthy donors. The data were produced by immunoSEQ multiplex PCR, yet TCRdb's version contains in-frame clones alone and is incomplete. Here the sample table reports just over 150,000 clones. Source material: PBMCs. The receptors were sampled from a woman aged 60-75 years in good health and CMV-seronegative. Both conserved end residues are part of each CDR3. A D gene is named only where the DNA matches it firmly.

>TRBV19|15|TRBD1|TRBJ1-1
TGTGCCAGTAGTATAGACGACAGGGCATTTTCTGAAGCTTTCTTT
CASSIDDRAFSEAFF
>TRBV6-6|13|NA|TRBJ1-2
TGTGCCAGCAGTTACCCGACAGGTGGTGGCTACACCTTC
CASSYPTGGGYTF
>TRBV6-5|15|NA|TRBJ2-2
TGTGCCAGCACACTCTTGGGGCCCAACACCGGGGAGCTGTTTTTT
CASTLLGPNTGELFF
>TRBV7-2|15|TRBD1|TRBJ2-1
TGTGCCAGCAGCTTAGTCGGGACAGGGCCCAATGAGCAGTTCTTC
CASSLVGTGPNEQFF
>TRBV5-1|13|NA|TRBJ2-7
TGCGCCAGCAGCAGAGGGACAAATTACGAGCAGTACTTC
CASSRGTNYEQYF
>TRBV7-2|15|TRBD1|TRBJ2-3
TGTGCCAGCAAGGGACAGGGGGCGCCCTGGGGTACGCAGTATTTT
CASKGQGAPWGTQYF
>TRBV7-3|20|NA|TRBJ2-2
TGTGCCAGCAGCCCCCTCGGAGGGCGGGGAACAAAGCCGGGCACCGGGGAGCTGTTTTTT
CASSPLGGRGTKPGTGELFF
>TRBV6-5|15|TRBD2|TRBJ2-5
TGTGCCAGCAGTTACTGGGGCGGGGGGGAAGAGACCCAGTACTTC
CASSYWGGGEETQYF
>TRBV9|15|NA|TRBJ1-2
TGTGCCAGCAGCGTCTCGGGGGGGCTGAGCTATGGCTACACCTTC
CASSVSGGLSYGYTF
>TRBV7-2|14|TRBD2|TRBJ2-7
TGTGCCAGCAGCTTCGGCGGGGGGTCCTACGAGCAGTACTTC
CASSFGGGSYEQYF
>TRBV10-3|15|NA|TRBJ1-1
TGTGCCATCACCCCCGGGATCGAGGGCACGGCTGAAGCTTTCTTT
CAITPGIEGTAEAFF
>TRBV10-3|13|NA|TRBJ2-7
TGTGCCATCAGTCCGAGCGCGCCCTACGAGCAGTACTTC
CAISPSAPYEQYF
>TRBV2|14|TRBD2|TRBJ2-7
TGTGCCAGCAGTGCTGCGGGAGGGGATTTCGAGCAGTACTTC
CASSAAGGDFEQYF
>TRBV2|14|NA|TRBJ2-6
TGTGCCAGCATTACAGAGTCTGGGGCCAACGTCCTGACTTTC
CASITESGANVLTF
>TRBV29-1|16|TRBD2|TRBJ2-7
TGCAGCGTCCAGGGCACTAGCGGGAGAGTAACCTACGAGCAGTACTTC
CSVQGTSGRVTYEQYF